This TCR beta chain derives from a study of vaccination effects on CD4 cells after COVID-19 (dated by TCRdb to 2022 to 2024). Concerning the study at large: Post-vaccine samples across the study were collected a median of 72 days after the second dose, with a range of 14 to 241. SARS-CoV-2 spike-specific CD4+ TCR repertoires were compared before and after mRNA vaccination in COVID-19 convalescent patients and in infection-naive vaccine recipients. The full study included some 10 COVID-19 convalescent patients and several SARS-CoV-2-naive healthy vaccine recipients. In the study, cultures from other donors were sequenced using the Oncomine TCR Beta short-read assay on an Illumina iSeq 100. Findings and caveats that apply to the study as a whole: Marked clonal contraction was observed in both infection-induced and vaccine-induced clones at late post-vaccination timepoints, consistent with waning T cell responses. In healthy vaccine recipients, vaccine-induced clones were almost all SARS-CoV-2 mono-reactive, with only 1 of 255 being cross-reactive with common cold coronaviruses. Limitations of the study were the small number of convalescent patients and the absence of early post-infection timepoints.

Library preparation was by the immunoSEQ multiplex PCR assay. DNA from the cultured and isolated CD4+ T cells underwent TCR beta CDR3 sequencing. The published analysis was carried out like this. Non-productive TCR sequences were removed and reads were trimmed to the CDR3 region, keeping CDR3s of at least 7 amino acids. The MANAFEST web app was used to pick out antigen-specific clonotypes by comparing their expansion in peptide wells with that in reference cultures. To count as positive, a clone had to show expansion at FDR<0.05 compared with the reference and with all other wells, an odds ratio above 5, and a frequency above 0.1% in two replicate wells. A clonotype was called cross-reactive if it was significantly expanded both in SARS-CoV-2 spike wells and in at least one common cold coronavirus spike condition. CDR3 similarity was assessed by Levenshtein distance using the stringdist R package, and unrooted trees were constructed with ape in R 3.6.1. The table was pulled from immuneACCESS by TCRdb, which kept in-frame rearrangements only. Such tables lose some clones; where checked, under half of the loss comes from unresolved V genes, and the rest has no known cause. D and trimming were read from the DNA, whereas the V and J calls and clone size are those reported in that table. Present in this sample are 75,000 to 100,000 clones, around four fifths of which were seen just once. The ten largest clones take up around 1.1% of the sample.

The CDR3 measures 14 amino acids from cysteine to phenylalanine. Only the CDR3 DNA stays, 42 bases, in frame from base 1. CDR1 and CDR2 (SGHTA, FQGNSA) derive from the germline V gene. Trimming takes 3 bases off V and 7 bases off J; junction bases not matched to a gene: 8. Note on this clone: Its cognate antigen has yet to be identified. Base quality data are lacking; no much larger clone is found one base away.

To identify antigen-specific CD4+ T cell clonotypes by their expansion, the ViraFEST assay first stimulated PBMC with viral peptide pools and then applied TCR sequencing. After about 10 days of culture, CD4+ T cells were isolated with the EasySep CD4+ T cell isolation kit. Participants received two doses of either the BNT162b2 or the mRNA-1273 mRNA SARS-CoV-2 vaccine. Healthy vaccine recipients had no prior SARS-CoV-2 infection, confirmed by negative nucleocapsid antibodies before and after vaccination. Each well held fewer than 2.5 million PBMC cultured in IMDM containing roughly 5% human AB serum, 8.5 to 10 IU/ml IL-2 and gentamicin, along with roughly 10 ug/ml peptides. Half of the culture medium was replaced with fresh IL-2-containing medium on days 3 and 7. Unless noted otherwise, every peptide stimulation condition was cultured in triplicate wells. PBMC were separated from whole blood using Ficoll-Paque Plus gradient centrifugation and were then either cryopreserved at -140C or used fresh. The overlapping peptide pools covered the spike proteins of SARS-CoV-2 and of the common cold coronaviruses HCoV-NL63, HCoV-OC43 and HCoV-229E. Genomic DNA was extracted from cultured CD4+ T cells with the QIAamp micro DNA kit.

This sequence uses TRBV7-2 and TRBJ1-2, with 7 central nucleotides matching TRBD1. This TCR was sampled from a human donor who received a COVID-19 vaccine. The sample consisted of CD4+ T cells from PBMCs cultured with HCoV-OC43 spike peptides, taken after COVID-19 vaccination. The cell subset or site label for this specimen denotes: HCoV-OC43 spike overlapping peptide pool stimulation. Here the CDR3 is given as CASSFSRQGVGYTF. The bases read TGTGCCAGCAGCTTTAGCCGGCAGGGGGTTGGCTACACCTTC.